These T cell receptor beta chains were read from a single sample in a study of CD4+ T cells in melanoma. Sequenced by immunoSEQ multiplex PCR; TCRdb stores in-frame clones only, minus some. The sample has about 140,000 clones, 80% to 95% seen once. These receptors were collected from a human donor with melanoma. Each CDR3 is given with its conserved first and last residue. Each record gives: clone size, J gene, V gene, D gene, CDR3 DNA, CDR3 protein. D genes are given only for firm matches. Clone size, where shown, is once, few, many, or a class for clones that have expanded.

- TRBJ2-1 TRBV15 TRBD2 TGTGCCACCAGCAGAACGCTAGTGGGACTAGCCCCCCATGAGCAGTTCTTC CATSRTLVGLAPHEQFF
once TRBJ1-1 TRBV6-5 - TGTGCCAGCGTGCGGGGACTGAACACTGAAGCTTTCTTT CASVRGLNTEAFF
- TRBJ1-1 TRBV6-1 - TGTGCCAGCAGCGAGCCAGGGCTGGGAACTGAAGCTTTCTTT CASSEPGLGTEAFF
- TRBJ2-1 TRBV7-8 - TGTGCCAGCAGCTCCCACCGGGATGGGGAGCAGTTCTTC CASSSHRDGEQFF
- TRBJ1-4 TRBV30 TRBD1 TGTGCCGCTGATCGGACAGGGTACATGTCGACTAATGAAAAACTGTTTTTT CAADRTGYMSTNEKLFF
- TRBJ2-6 TRBV6-5 TRBD2 TGTGCCAGCAGTTATGGGGGGGCTGGGGCCAACGTCCTGACTTTC CASSYGGAGANVLTF
- TRBJ2-4 TRBV7-2 - TGTGCCAGCAGCTGGGAGCCAGGAGCCTTTAGCAAAAACATTCAGTACTTC CASSWEPGAFSKNIQYF
- TRBJ2-3 TRBV29-1 TRBD2 TGCAGCGTACAACGACATTCTAGCGGGGGGCTTACAGATACGCAGTATTTT CSVQRHSSGGLTDTQYF
- TRBJ2-7 TRBV15 - TGTGCCACCAGCAGAGATGTTGCGGGGATGGCCTACGAGCAGTACTTC CATSRDVAGMAYEQYF
- TRBJ2-7 TRBV19 - TGTGCCAGTAGTAGACAAGCTCCCGGGCCATACGAGCAGTACTTC CASSRQAPGPYEQYF
- TRBJ1-2 TRBV19 - TGTGCCAGTAGTAGGGCATGGGATGGCGCATCTGGCTACACCTTC CASSRAWDGASGYTF
- TRBJ2-3 TRBV2 - TGTGCCAGCAGGGTGGATTCAGATACGCAGTATTTT CASRVDSDTQYF
once TRBJ1-1 TRBV6-5 TRBD1 TGTGCCAGCAGTGCCACGACAGGGGGAGCTTTCTTT CASSATTGGAFF
- TRBJ2-2 TRBV7-2 TRBD1 TGTGCCAGCAGCTTAGTGACAGGGTTGACCACCGGGGAGCTGTTTTTT CASSLVTGLTTGELFF
- TRBJ2-7 TRBV5-1 TRBD1 TGCGCCAGCAGCGTCCCGGGACAGCTTCCCTACGAGCAGTACTTC CASSVPGQLPYEQYF
once TRBJ1-1 TRBV6-6 TRBD1 TGTGCCAGCTGGGACAGGGGGTCCCGGGGAGCTTTCTTT CASWDRGSRGAFF
- TRBJ1-3 TRBV2 - TGTGCCAGCAGTGAAGAGTGGCAGGGTTGGGACACCATATATTTT CASSEEWQGWDTIYF
- TRBJ2-7 TRBV7-2 - TGTGCCAGCAGCTCCCGCTACGAGCAGTACTTC CASSSRYEQYF
- TRBJ2-5 TRBV5-6 - TGTGCCAGCAGCCCGCCATCAGCAGAGACCCAGTACTTC CASSPPSAETQYF
- TRBJ1-5 TRBV30 - TGTGCCTGGAGTGACGAGGATTGGAGGGGAGATTTGGAGCCCCAGCATTTT CAWSDEDWRGDLEPQHF
- TRBJ2-7 TRBV27 - TGTGCCAGCAGTCCCTCCGGGGTTCTGGGAGAGCAGTACTTC CASSPSGVLGEQYF
once TRBJ1-2 TRBV7-6 - TGTGCCAGCAGCTTAGGCGGGGTCTATGGCTACACCTTC CASSLGGVYGYTF
once TRBJ2-3 TRBV6-1 TRBD2 TGTGCCAGCAGTGAAAATCGGGGGGCAGATACGCAGTATTTT CASSENRGADTQYF
- TRBJ2-1 TRBV5-6 - TGTGCCAGCAACAGGTGGGGGGCGCTTTACAATGAGCAGTTCTTC CASNRWGALYNEQFF
- TRBJ2-5 TRBV18 - TGTGCCAGCTCACCCTCCTCTCTGGGGGAAAAGACCCAGTACTTC CASSPSSLGEKTQYF
once TRBJ2-2 TRBV11-2 - TGTGCCAGCAGACCCCTAGGGGTGAACACCGGGGAGCTGTTTTTT CASRPLGVNTGELFF
- TRBJ1-5 TRBV18 - TGTGCCAGCTCACCATCACAGGATCAGCCCCAGCATTTT CASSPSQDQPQHF
- TRBJ1-2 TRBV5-6 - TGTGCCAGCAGCTTGTATGCTCCCGAAGGTGGCTACACCTTC CASSLYAPEGGYTF
- TRBJ1-2 TRBV7-2 TRBD1 TGTGCCAGCAGCTTAGGGTTTTTGGGACAGGGCAAGAACACCTTC CASSLGFLGQGKNTF
- TRBJ2-7 TRBV5-4 - TGTGCCAGCAGGAACAGCGTGAAAAGGGACGAGCAGTACTTC CASRNSVKRDEQYF
- TRBJ2-7 TRBV5-1 TRBD1 TGCGCCAGCAGTCTTGGAGGGACAGGGCCATACGAGCAGTACTTC CASSLGGTGPYEQYF
- TRBJ2-5 TRBV6-1 - TGTGCCAGCAGTGTGCGGGACTCCTCAGGCCTTACCCAGTACTTC CASSVRDSSGLTQYF
- TRBJ1-5 TRBV21-1 - TGTGCCAGCGATAACGCTCCCGAAGGGAATCAGCCCCAGCATTTT CASDNAPEGNQPQHF
- TRBJ2-3 TRBV7-8 - TGTGCCAGCAGCTTAGAGTCCCTAGATACGCAGTATTTT CASSLESLDTQYF
- TRBJ1-1 TRBV7-3 - TGTGCCAGCAGCCCACAAGGACCATTGAACACTGAAGCTTTCTTT CASSPQGPLNTEAFF
- TRBJ2-1 TRBV2 - TGTGCCAGCACCTACCAAGTAGAGCAGTTCTTC CASTYQVEQFF
once TRBJ2-1 TRBV9 - TGTGCCAGCAGCGAGACTCCTTACAATGAGCAGTTCTTC CASSETPYNEQFF
- TRBJ2-5 TRBV5-1 - TGCGCCAGCAGCTTGGCATCAGGGGTTGCCCTCTCCCCCCTGTACTTC CASSLASGVALSPLYF
- TRBJ2-1 TRBV19 TRBD2 TGTGCCAGTAGTCGGAAGCGGGAGAGCTCCTACAATGAGCAGTTCTTC CASSRKRESSYNEQFF
once TRBJ1-2 TRBV6-5 - TGTGCCAGCAGTTCGGCCGGGCACTATGGCTACACCTTC CASSSAGHYGYTF
- TRBJ2-7 TRBV7-9 - TGTGCCAGCAGCTTAGTTAGCGTATCCTACGAGCAGTACTTC CASSLVSVSYEQYF
- TRBJ1-1 TRBV20-1 TRBD1 TGCAGTGCTCCTGGACAGGGTAAAGCTTTCTTT CSAPGQGKAFF